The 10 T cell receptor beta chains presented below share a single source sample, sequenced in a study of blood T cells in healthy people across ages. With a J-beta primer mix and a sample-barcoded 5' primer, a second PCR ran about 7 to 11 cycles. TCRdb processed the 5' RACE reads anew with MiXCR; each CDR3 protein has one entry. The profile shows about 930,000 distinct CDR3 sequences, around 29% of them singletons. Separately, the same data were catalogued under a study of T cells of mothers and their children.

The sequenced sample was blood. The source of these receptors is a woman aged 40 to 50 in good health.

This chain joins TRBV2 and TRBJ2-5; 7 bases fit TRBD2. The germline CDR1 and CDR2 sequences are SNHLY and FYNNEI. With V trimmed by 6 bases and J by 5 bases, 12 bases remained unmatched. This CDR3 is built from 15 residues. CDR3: CASSYGSGVGETQYF. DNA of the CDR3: TGTGCCAGCAGCTACGGCAGCGGGGTCGGTGAGACCCAGTACTTC.

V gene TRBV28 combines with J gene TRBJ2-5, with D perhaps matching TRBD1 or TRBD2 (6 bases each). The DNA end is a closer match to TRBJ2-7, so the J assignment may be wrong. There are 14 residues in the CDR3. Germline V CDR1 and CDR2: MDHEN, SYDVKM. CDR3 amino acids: CASSLSGALHEQYF. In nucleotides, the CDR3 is TGTGCCAGCAGTTTATCGGGGGCTTTACACGAGCAGTACTTC.

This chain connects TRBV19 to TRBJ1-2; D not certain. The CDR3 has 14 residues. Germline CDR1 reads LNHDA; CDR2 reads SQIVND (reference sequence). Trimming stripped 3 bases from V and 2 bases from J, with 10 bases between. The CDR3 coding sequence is TGTGCCAGTAGTATTGTTGGGGTCAACTATGGCTACACCTTC. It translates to CASSIVGVNYGYTF.

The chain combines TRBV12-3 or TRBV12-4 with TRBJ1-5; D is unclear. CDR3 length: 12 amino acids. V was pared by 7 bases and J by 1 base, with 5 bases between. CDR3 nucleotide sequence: TGTGCCAGCATGTCGAGCAATCAGCCCCAGCATTTT. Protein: CASMSSNQPQHF.

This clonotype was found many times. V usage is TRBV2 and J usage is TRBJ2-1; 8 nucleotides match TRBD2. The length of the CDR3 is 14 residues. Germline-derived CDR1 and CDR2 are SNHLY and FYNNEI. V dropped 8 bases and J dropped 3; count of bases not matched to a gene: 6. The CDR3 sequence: CASQTGGVYNEQFF. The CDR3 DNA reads TGTGCCAGCCAAACGGGGGGGGTCTACAATGAGCAGTTCTTC.

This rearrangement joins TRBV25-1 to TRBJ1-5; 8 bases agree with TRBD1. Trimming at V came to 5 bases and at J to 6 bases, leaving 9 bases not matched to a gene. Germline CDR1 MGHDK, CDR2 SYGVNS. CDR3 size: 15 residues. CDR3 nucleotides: TGTGCCAGCAGTCCCGGACAGGGCAACGGTCAGCCCCAGCATTTT. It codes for CASSPGQGNGQPQHF.

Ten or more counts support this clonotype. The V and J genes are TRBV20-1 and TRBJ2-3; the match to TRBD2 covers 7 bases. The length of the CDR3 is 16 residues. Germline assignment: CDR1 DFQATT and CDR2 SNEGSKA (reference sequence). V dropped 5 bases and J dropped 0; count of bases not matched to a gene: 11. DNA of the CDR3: TGCAGTGCTCCTCAGGGTTCGCGGGGGAGCACAGATACGCAGTATTTT. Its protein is CSAPQGSRGSTDTQYF.

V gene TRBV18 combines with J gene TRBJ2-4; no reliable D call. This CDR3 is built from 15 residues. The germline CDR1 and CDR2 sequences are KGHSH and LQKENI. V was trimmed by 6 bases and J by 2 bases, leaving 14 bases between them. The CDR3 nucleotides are TGTGCCAGCTCGGCACGAGGCGATACCAAAAACATTCAGTACTTC. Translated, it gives CASSARGDTKNIQYF.

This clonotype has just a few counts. The CDR3 DNA follows: TGCGCCAGCAGCGGGGCGGACAGCTATGGCTACACCTTC. Translated: CASSGADSYGYTF. V is TRBV5-1 and J is TRBJ1-2; D may be TRBD1 (6 bases). This CDR3 is 13 amino acids long. V was trimmed by 4 bases and J by 4 bases, leaving 11 bases between them. The germline V gene encodes CDR1 SGHRS and CDR2 YFSETQ.

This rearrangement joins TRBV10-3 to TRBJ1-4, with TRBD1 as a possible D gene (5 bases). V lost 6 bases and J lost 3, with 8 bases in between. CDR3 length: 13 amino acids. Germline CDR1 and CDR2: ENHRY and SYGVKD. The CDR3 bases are TGTGCCATCAGCAGGGAAGCTAATGAAAAACTGTTTTTT. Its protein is CAISREANEKLFF.